What follows are 5 T cell receptor beta chains derived from one specimen sequenced in a study of blood T cell repertoires in COVID-19. Sequencing was performed with immunoSEQ multiplex PCR; in TCRdb, only in-frame clones are kept and a portion is missing. Of 350,000 to 500,000 clones detected, approximately 90% appear once; the ten largest clones hold roughly 0.78%. What was sequenced was peripheral blood. The receptors stem from a man between 18 and 29 years old with COVID-19, enrolled during active disease.

The J gene is TRBJ2-7, the V gene TRBV11-2, with TRBD2 matching over 7 bases. CDR3 length equals 13 residues. The germline V gene encodes CDR1 SGHAT and CDR2 FQNNGV. V gave up 4 bases and J gave up 0 bases; unmatched junction bases: 0. In DNA, the CDR3 is TGTGCCAGCAGCTGGGGGGGCTCCTACGAGCAGTACTTC. Encoded protein: CASSWGGSYEQYF. Full variable domain (outside the CDR3, taken from reference TRBV11-2 and TRBJ2-7): EAGVAQSPRYKIIEKRQSVAFWCNPISGHATLYWYQQILGQGPKLLIQFQNNGVVDDSQLPKDRFSAERLKGVDSTLKIQPAKLEDSAVYLCASSWGGSYEQYFGPGTRLTVT.

V is TRBV13 and J is TRBJ2-4; 7 nucleotides match TRBD2. The germline CDR1 and CDR2 sequences are PRHDT and FYEKMQ (reference sequence). The J segment lost 8 bases and the V segment lost 2 bases, leaving 12 bases of the junction unmatched. The CDR3 is 16 residues long. The CDR3 loop is CASSLLPGGHRDIQYF. The CDR3 nucleotides read TGTGCCAGCAGCTTATTACCGGGGGGTCATAGGGACATTCAGTACTTC.

This chain uses TRBV12-5 with TRBJ2-1, with a tentative D call TRBD2 (6 bases). This CDR3 comprises 17 residues. V dropped 0 bases and J dropped 5 bases, with 17 bases sitting between them. CDR1 is LGHNT, CDR2 FRNRAP, per germline. The CDR3 reads CASGLVISGRINNEQFF. CDR3 DNA: TGTGCTAGTGGTTTGGTTATTAGCGGCAGAATCAACAATGAGCAGTTCTTC.

For this clone: At one end the junction does not follow the germline gene, possibly because of a read error. The chain combines TRBV24-1 with TRBJ2-5; 11 bases match TRBD1. Germline V gene data show CDR1 as KGHDR and CDR2 as SFDVKD. The CDR3 runs to 18 residues. The CDR3 DNA sequence: TGTGCCACCAGTGATTTGACGGGGGGACAGGGGGACCAGGAGACCCAGTACTTC. Protein: CATSDLTGGQGDQETQYF.

The chain is built from TRBV3-1 (or the pseudogene TRBV3-2) and TRBJ1-2, with 7 bases that match TRBD1. The V gene's germline CDR1 is LGHDT and CDR2 YNNKEL (reference sequence). The ends lost 5 bases at V and 4 bases at J; junction bases unmatched: 4. CDR3 length: 13 amino acids. The CDR3 loop is CASSNQGGYGYTF. CDR3 sequence (DNA): TGTGCCAGCAGCAATCAGGGGGGCTATGGCTACACCTTC.